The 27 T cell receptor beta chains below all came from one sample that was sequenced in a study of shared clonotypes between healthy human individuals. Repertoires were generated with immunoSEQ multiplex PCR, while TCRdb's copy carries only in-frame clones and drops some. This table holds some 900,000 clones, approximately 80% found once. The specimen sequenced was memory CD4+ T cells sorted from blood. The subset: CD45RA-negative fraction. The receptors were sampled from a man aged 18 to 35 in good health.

The CDR3 DNA reads TGTGCCAGCAGCGTAGGCGGGAGGGTTTCCTACAATGAGCAGTTCTTC. Residues: CASSVGGRVSYNEQFF. The chain employs TRBV9 and TRBJ2-1; 9 bases are a match to TRBD2. The J segment lost 1 base and the V segment lost 0 bases, leaving 2 bases of the junction unmatched. The CDR3 is 16 residues long. The germline V gene encodes CDR1 SGDLS and CDR2 YYNGEE.

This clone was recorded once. The CDR3, as DNA: TGTGCCAGCAGTTACGTTTCCGCCGGGACCGGGGAGCTGTTTTTT. As protein: CASSYVSAGTGELFF. The J gene is TRBJ2-2, the V gene TRBV6-5; D call uncertain. The CDR3 is 15 amino acids. Trimming took 2 bases from V and 5 from J, leaving 12 bases between them. Germline CDR1 is MNHEY and CDR2 is SVGAGI.

Here the CDR3 DNA reads TGTGCCAGCTCCCGCTTGGGCAGGGGGAAATATGGCTACACCTTC. As protein: CASSRLGRGKYGYTF. This chain joins TRBV18 and TRBJ1-2, with 7 bases fitting TRBD1. After removal of 6 bases from V and 5 bases from J, the junction contained 12 bases not matched to a gene. Germline V CDR1 and CDR2: KGHSH, LQKENI. The CDR3 spans 15 residues.

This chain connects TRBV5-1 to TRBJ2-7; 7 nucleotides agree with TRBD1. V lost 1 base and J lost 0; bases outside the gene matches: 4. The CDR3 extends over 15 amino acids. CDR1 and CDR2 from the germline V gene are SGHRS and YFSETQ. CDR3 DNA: TGCGCCAGCAGCTTGCGAACAGGGGTCTCCTACGAGCAGTACTTC. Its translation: CASSLRTGVSYEQYF.

The CDR3 protein is CASSRIPGGRSSGNTIYF. The CDR3 DNA reads as TGCGCCAGCAGCCGTATTCCAGGTGGACGGAGCTCTGGAAACACCATATATTTT. The chain links TRBV4-1 to TRBJ1-3; D is uncertain. Looked up from germline, CDR1 is MGHRA and CDR2 is YSYEKL. With 4 bases removed from V and 0 bases from J, the gap between germline ends came to 19 bases. This CDR3 region has 18 residues.

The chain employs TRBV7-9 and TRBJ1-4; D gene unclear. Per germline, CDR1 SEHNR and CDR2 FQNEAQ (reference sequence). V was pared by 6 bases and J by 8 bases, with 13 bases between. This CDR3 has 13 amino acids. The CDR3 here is CASSPRQYEKLFF. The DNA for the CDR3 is TGTGCCAGCAGTCCTCGGCAGTACGAAAAACTGTTTTTT.

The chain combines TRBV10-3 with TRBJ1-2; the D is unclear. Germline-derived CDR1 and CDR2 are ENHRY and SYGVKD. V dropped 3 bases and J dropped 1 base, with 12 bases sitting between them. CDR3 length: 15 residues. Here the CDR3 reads CAISDGLGSNYGYTF. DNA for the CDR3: TGTGCCATCAGTGACGGTTTGGGAAGTAACTATGGCTACACCTTC.

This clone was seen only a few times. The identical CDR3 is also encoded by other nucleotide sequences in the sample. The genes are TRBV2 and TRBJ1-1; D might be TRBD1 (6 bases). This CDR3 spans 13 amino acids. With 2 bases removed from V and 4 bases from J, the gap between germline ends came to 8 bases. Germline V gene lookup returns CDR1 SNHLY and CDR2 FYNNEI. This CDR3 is CASSEQGPTEAFF. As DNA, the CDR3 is TGTGCCAGCAGTGAACAGGGGCCCACTGAAGCTTTCTTT.

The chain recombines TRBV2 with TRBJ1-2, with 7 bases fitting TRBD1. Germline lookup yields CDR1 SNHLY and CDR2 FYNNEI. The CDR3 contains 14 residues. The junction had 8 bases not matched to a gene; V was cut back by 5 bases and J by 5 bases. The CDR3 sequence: CASSRDSLIYGYTF. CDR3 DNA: TGTGCCAGCAGTCGGGACAGTTTGATATATGGCTACACCTTC.

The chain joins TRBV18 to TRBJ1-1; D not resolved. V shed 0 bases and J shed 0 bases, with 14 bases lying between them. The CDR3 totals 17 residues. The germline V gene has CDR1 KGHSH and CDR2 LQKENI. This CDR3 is CASSPPSLGSMNTEAFF. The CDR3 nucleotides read TGTGCCAGCTCACCACCGAGCTTGGGGTCGATGAACACTGAAGCTTTCTTT.

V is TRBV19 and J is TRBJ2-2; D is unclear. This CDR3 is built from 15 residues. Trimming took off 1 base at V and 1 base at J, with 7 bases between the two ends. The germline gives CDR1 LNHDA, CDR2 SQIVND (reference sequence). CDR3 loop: CASSIVGRNTGELFF. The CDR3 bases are TGTGCCAGTAGTATAGTCGGTCGGAACACCGGGGAGCTGTTTTTT.

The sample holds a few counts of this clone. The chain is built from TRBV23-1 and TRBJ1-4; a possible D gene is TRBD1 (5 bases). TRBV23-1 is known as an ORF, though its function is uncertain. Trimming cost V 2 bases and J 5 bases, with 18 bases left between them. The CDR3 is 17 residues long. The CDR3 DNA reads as TGCGCCAGCAGTCAAGACTTACCGGGACTGACGAATGAAAAACTGTTTTTT. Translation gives CASSQDLPGLTNEKLFF.

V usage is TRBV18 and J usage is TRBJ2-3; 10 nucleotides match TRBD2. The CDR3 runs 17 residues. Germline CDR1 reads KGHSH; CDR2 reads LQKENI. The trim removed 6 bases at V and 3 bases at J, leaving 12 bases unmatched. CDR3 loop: CASSPRGSGRETDTQYF. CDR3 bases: TGTGCCAGCTCCCCGAGGGGGAGCGGGAGGGAAACAGATACGCAGTATTTT.

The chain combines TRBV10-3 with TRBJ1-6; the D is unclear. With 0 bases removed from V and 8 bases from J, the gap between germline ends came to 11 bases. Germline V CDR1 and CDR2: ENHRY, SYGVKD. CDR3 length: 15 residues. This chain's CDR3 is CAISESTTTYSPLHF. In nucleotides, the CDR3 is TGTGCCATCAGTGAGTCCACCACTACTTATTCACCCCTCCACTTT.

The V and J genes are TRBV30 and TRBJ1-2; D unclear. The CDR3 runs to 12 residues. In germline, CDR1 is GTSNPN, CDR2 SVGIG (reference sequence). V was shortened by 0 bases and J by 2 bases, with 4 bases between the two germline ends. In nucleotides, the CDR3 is TGTGCCTGGAGTGTACGGAACTATGGCTACACCTTC. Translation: CAWSVRNYGYTF.

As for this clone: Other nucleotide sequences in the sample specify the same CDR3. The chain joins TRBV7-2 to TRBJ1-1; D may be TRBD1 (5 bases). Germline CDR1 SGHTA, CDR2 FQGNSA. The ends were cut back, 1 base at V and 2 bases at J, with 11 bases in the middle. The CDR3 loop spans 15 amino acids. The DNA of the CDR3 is TGTGCCAGCAGCTTAGAGGGGCAGGGCAACACTGAAGCTTTCTTT. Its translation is CASSLEGQGNTEAFF.

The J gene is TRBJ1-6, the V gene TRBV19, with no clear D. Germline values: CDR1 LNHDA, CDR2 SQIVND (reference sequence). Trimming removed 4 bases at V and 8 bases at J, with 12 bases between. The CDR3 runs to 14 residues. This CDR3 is CASSTDYRYSPLHF. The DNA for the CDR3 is TGTGCCAGTAGTACCGATTACCGGTATTCACCCCTCCACTTT.

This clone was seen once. The CDR3 is CASSLRGDMTPSYEQYF. The CDR3 DNA reads TGCGCCAGCAGCTTGCGGGGGGACATGACGCCCTCCTACGAGCAGTACTTC. The gene calls are TRBV5-1 and TRBJ2-7, with D perhaps TRBD2 (7 bases). This CDR3 comprises 17 residues. Germline V CDR1 and CDR2: SGHRS, YFSETQ. Trimming took off 1 base at V and 0 bases at J, with 17 bases between the two ends.

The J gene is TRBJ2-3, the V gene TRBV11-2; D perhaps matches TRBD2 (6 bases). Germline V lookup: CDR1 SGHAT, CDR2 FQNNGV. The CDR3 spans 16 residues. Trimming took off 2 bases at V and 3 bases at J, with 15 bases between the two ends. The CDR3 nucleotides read TGTGCCAGCAGCTTATTGGGAGTAGCGGAAACAGATACGCAGTATTTT. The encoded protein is CASSLLGVAETDTQYF.

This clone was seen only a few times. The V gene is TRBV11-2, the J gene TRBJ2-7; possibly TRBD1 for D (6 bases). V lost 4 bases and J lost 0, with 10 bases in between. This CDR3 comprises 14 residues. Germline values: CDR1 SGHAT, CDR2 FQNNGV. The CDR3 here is CASSSGAYSYEQYF. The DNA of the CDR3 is TGTGCCAGCAGCTCAGGGGCTTACTCCTACGAGCAGTACTTC.

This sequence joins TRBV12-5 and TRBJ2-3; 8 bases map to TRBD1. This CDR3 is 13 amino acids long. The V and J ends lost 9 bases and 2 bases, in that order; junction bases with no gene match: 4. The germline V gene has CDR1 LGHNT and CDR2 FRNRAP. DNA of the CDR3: TGTGCTAGCCAGACAGGGGACACAGATACGCAGTATTTT. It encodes CASQTGDTDTQYF. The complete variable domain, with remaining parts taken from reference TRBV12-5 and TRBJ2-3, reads DARVTQTPRHKVTEMGQEVTMRCQPILGHNTVFWYRQTMMQGLELLAYFRNRAPLDDSGMPKDRFSAEMPDATLATLKIQPSEPRDSAVYFCASQTGDTDTQYFGPGTRLTVL.

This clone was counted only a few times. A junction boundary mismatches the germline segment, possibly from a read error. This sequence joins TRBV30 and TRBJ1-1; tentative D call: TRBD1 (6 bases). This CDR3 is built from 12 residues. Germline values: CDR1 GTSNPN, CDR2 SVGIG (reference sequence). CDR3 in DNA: TGTGCCTGGAGCGAAGGACAGACTCCCAACATCTTT. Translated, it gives CAWSEGQTPNIF.

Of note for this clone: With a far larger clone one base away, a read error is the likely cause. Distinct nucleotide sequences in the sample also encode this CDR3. CDR3 sequence reads: CASSTGLNTGELFF. The DNA of the CDR3 is TGTGCCAGCAGCACGGGCCTGAACACCGGGGAACTGTTTTTT. The chain has TRBV5-4 and TRBJ2-2, with D possibly being TRBD2 (5 bases). Germline V gives CDR1 SGHNT, CDR2 YYREEE (reference sequence). This CDR3 comprises 14 residues.

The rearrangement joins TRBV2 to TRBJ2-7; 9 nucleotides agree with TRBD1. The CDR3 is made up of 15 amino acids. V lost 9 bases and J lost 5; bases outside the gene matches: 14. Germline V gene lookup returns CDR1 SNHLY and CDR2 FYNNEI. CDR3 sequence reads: CAREKSLDRGNEQYF. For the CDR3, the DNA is TGTGCCAGGGAAAAAAGCCTGGACAGGGGCAACGAGCAGTACTTC.

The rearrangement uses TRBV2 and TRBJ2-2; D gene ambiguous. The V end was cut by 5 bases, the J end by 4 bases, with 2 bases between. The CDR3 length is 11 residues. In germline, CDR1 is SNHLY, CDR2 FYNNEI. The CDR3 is CASSFTGELFF. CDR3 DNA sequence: TGTGCCAGCAGTTTCACCGGGGAGCTGTTTTTT.

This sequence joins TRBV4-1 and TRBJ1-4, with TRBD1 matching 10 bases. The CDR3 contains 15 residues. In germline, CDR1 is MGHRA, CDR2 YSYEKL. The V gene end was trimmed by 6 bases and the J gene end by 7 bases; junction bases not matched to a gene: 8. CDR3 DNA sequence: TGCGCCAGCAGGACTCCGGGACAGGGGAGTGAAAAACTGTTTTTT. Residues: CASRTPGQGSEKLFF.

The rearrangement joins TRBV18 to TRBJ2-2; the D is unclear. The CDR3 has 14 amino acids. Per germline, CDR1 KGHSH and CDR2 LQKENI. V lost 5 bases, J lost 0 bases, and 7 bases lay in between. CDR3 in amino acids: CASSGSPNTGELFF. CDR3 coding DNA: TGTGCCAGCTCAGGGTCGCCGAACACCGGGGAGCTGTTTTTT.